The source of this T cell receptor beta chain is a study of cytomegalovirus exposure and HLA in healthy donors. Germline CDR1 and CDR2: SGHRS and YFSETQ. The CDR3 runs to 16 residues. V gave up 2 bases and J gave up 4 bases, with 18 bases separating them. With regard to this clone: Its antigen is unidentified.

This table comes from immunoSEQ multiplex PCR, and its TCRdb copy is limited to in-frame clones, with some not included. In the table there are 200,000 to 250,000 clones, roughly 88% of which are singletons. Findings and caveats of the study: In vitro testing confirmed a few CMV-associated chains as specific for CMV antigens. High specificity and sensitivity for cytomegalovirus status were reported for the classifier. One later analysis, an examination of the 120 or so validation repertoires, found that first-cohort TCR clusters tended to co-occur in them.

The sequence came from a woman aged 25 to 39 in good health and CMV-seropositive. The source material was PBMCs. This rearrangement joins TRBV5-1 to TRBJ1-1; perhaps TRBD1 as D (6 bases). The DNA of the CDR3 is TGCGCCAGCAGCTTAAATAGGAGGGGGGCGGGCACTGAAGCTTTCTTT. It yields the protein CASSLNRRGAGTEAFF.